The rows below give T cell receptor beta chains drawn from one sample of a study of shared clonotypes between healthy human individuals. Assay: immunoSEQ multiplex PCR; the TCRdb copy retains only in-frame clones and omits some. This table holds over a million clones, around 78% found once. Specimen: memory CD4+ T cells from PBMCs. The receptors were sampled from a man aged 18 to 30 in good health. Some clones in this sample may be carry-over from other donors' samples. The CDR3 runs from the conserved cysteine through the conserved F or W. Each record gives: D gene, J gene, clone size, V gene, CDR3 DNA, CDR3 protein. A D gene is named only where the DNA matches it firmly. Size is stated for part of the rows, as once, few or many counts, or as a class when the clone is expanded.

D gene: NA; J gene: TRBJ2-3; clone size: NA; V gene: TRBV7-9; CDR3 DNA: TGTGCCAGCAGCCAAGGGCTGGCGGATACGCAGTATTTT; CDR3 protein: CASSQGLADTQYF
D gene: NA; J gene: TRBJ1-5; clone size: few; V gene: TRBV2; CDR3 DNA: TGTGCCAGCAGCGGGAATTCTGGGGGAGGGAATCAGCCCCAGCATTTT; CDR3 protein: CASSGNSGGGNQPQHF
D gene: NA; J gene: TRBJ1-3; clone size: few; V gene: TRBV18; CDR3 DNA: TGTGCCAGCTCAGCAGGAGCAACAGGTTCTGGAAACACCATATATTTT; CDR3 protein: CASSAGATGSGNTIYF
D gene: TRBD1; J gene: TRBJ2-2; clone size: NA; V gene: TRBV11-3; CDR3 DNA: TGTGCCAGCAGTGTCGGGACAGGGCGGCCCGGGGAGCTGTTTTTT; CDR3 protein: CASSVGTGRPGELFF
D gene: NA; J gene: TRBJ2-5; clone size: NA; V gene: TRBV29-1; CDR3 DNA: TGCAGCGTTGAAGCCCAGGTGGAGACCCAGTACTTC; CDR3 protein: CSVEAQVETQYF
D gene: NA; J gene: TRBJ2-7; clone size: once; V gene: TRBV28; CDR3 DNA: TGTGCCAGCAGTATCCCCGGGACACAGATTTACGAGCAGTACTTC; CDR3 protein: CASSIPGTQIYEQYF
D gene: NA; J gene: TRBJ2-5; clone size: NA; V gene: TRBV7-8; CDR3 DNA: TGTGCCAGCGGACAGCAGACCCAAGAGACCCAGTACTTC; CDR3 protein: CASGQQTQETQYF
D gene: NA; J gene: TRBJ2-2; clone size: NA; V gene: TRBV7-9; CDR3 DNA: TGTGCCAGCAGCTTGGCTGGGGCCGCCGGGGAGCTGTTTTTT; CDR3 protein: CASSLAGAAGELFF
D gene: NA; J gene: TRBJ1-1; clone size: NA; V gene: TRBV4-3; CDR3 DNA: TGCGCCAGCAGCCAAACTTATTTCGGGCCCAGCATGAACACTGAAGCTTTCTTT; CDR3 protein: CASSQTYFGPSMNTEAFF
D gene: NA; J gene: TRBJ1-2; clone size: NA; V gene: TRBV9; CDR3 DNA: TGTGCCAGCAGCGTAGGGGGGTATGGCTACACCTTC; CDR3 protein: CASSVGGYGYTF
D gene: TRBD1; J gene: TRBJ1-1; clone size: NA; V gene: TRBV11-3; CDR3 DNA: TGTGCCAGCAGCCCAAGAGGGACAGAAAGCGGAGCTTTCTTT; CDR3 protein: CASSPRGTESGAFF
D gene: NA; J gene: TRBJ1-5; clone size: NA; V gene: TRBV30; CDR3 DNA: TGTGCCTGGAGTGTACTTGACAGGCCCCAGCATTTT; CDR3 protein: CAWSVLDRPQHF
D gene: NA; J gene: TRBJ1-5; clone size: NA; V gene: TRBV19; CDR3 DNA: TGTGCCAGTAGTATAGTCGAGACAGTCCGTCTGGCCCAGCATTTT; CDR3 protein: CASSIVETVRLAQHF
D gene: NA; J gene: TRBJ2-2; clone size: NA; V gene: TRBV7-2; CDR3 DNA: TGTGCCAGCAGCTTGGGGGAGTCAGTGAACACCGGGGAGCTGTTTTTT; CDR3 protein: CASSLGESVNTGELFF
D gene: TRBD2; J gene: TRBJ2-1; clone size: few; V gene: TRBV2; CDR3 DNA: TGTGCCAGCAGCCCCTCCGGGACTAGCGGGGTCTCGAGTGAGCAGTTCTTC; CDR3 protein: CASSPSGTSGVSSEQFF
D gene: TRBD2; J gene: TRBJ2-1; clone size: few; V gene: TRBV27; CDR3 DNA: TGTGCCAGCAACCGGAGCGGGAGGGGGCCCAATGAGCAGTTCTTC; CDR3 protein: CASNRSGRGPNEQFF
D gene: NA; J gene: TRBJ1-4; clone size: NA; V gene: TRBV28; CDR3 DNA: TGTGCCAGCAGTTTACGGAGGGCTGAAAAACTGTTTTTT; CDR3 protein: CASSLRRAEKLFF
D gene: NA; J gene: TRBJ2-3; clone size: NA; V gene: TRBV5-1; CDR3 DNA: TGCGCCAGCAGCTTCGGCGGTACCACAGATACGCAGTATTTT; CDR3 protein: CASSFGGTTDTQYF
D gene: NA; J gene: TRBJ2-7; clone size: NA; V gene: TRBV30; CDR3 DNA: TGTGCCTGGACAACAGGGTTCGAGCAGTACTTC; CDR3 protein: CAWTTGFEQYF
D gene: NA; J gene: TRBJ1-2; clone size: once; V gene: TRBV28; CDR3 DNA: TGTGCCAGCACCAACGTACCCGATGGCTACACCTTC; CDR3 protein: CASTNVPDGYTF
D gene: NA; J gene: TRBJ2-2; clone size: NA; V gene: TRBV5-1; CDR3 DNA: TGCGCCAGCATGGGGCTTGCGAACACCGGGGAGCTGTTTTTT; CDR3 protein: CASMGLANTGELFF
D gene: TRBD2; J gene: TRBJ2-2; clone size: NA; V gene: TRBV2; CDR3 DNA: TGTGCCAGCAGTGGGCCCAGCGGGAGCACCGGGGAGCTGTTTTTT; CDR3 protein: CASSGPSGSTGELFF
D gene: NA; J gene: TRBJ2-7; clone size: NA; V gene: TRBV18; CDR3 DNA: TGTGCCAGCTCAAACCAGGGAGACGAGCAGTACTTC; CDR3 protein: CASSNQGDEQYF
D gene: TRBD2; J gene: TRBJ2-7; clone size: NA; V gene: TRBV5-6; CDR3 DNA: TGTGCCAGCAGCCCCGGGACTAGCGGGACCTACGAGCAGTACTTC; CDR3 protein: CASSPGTSGTYEQYF
D gene: TRBD1; J gene: TRBJ2-3; clone size: NA; V gene: TRBV28; CDR3 DNA: TGTGCCAGCAGTTTAGTCGGCAGGGGGACAGATACGCAGTATTTT; CDR3 protein: CASSLVGRGTDTQYF
D gene: NA; J gene: TRBJ1-4; clone size: NA; V gene: TRBV6-1; CDR3 DNA: TGTGCCAGCAGTGTGTTTTTGCAGGGGTCCCCTCTAACTAATGAAAAACTGTTTTTT; CDR3 protein: CASSVFLQGSPLTNEKLFF
D gene: NA; J gene: TRBJ1-2; clone size: NA; V gene: TRBV6-1; CDR3 DNA: TGTGCCAGCAGTGAACAGCCCTCCTATGGCTACACCTTC; CDR3 protein: CASSEQPSYGYTF
D gene: NA; J gene: TRBJ2-1; clone size: NA; V gene: TRBV6-6; CDR3 DNA: TGTGCCTCCTGGTACGGGAATGAGCAGTTCTTC; CDR3 protein: CASWYGNEQFF
D gene: NA; J gene: TRBJ2-1; clone size: NA; V gene: TRBV28; CDR3 DNA: TGTGCCAGCAGTTTAGCGGCCTCCTACAATGAGCAGTTCTTC; CDR3 protein: CASSLAASYNEQFF
D gene: NA; J gene: TRBJ1-1; clone size: NA; V gene: TRBV18; CDR3 DNA: TGTGCCAGCTCGCCCGGAGGCGACACTGAAGCTTTCTTT; CDR3 protein: CASSPGGDTEAFF
D gene: NA; J gene: TRBJ2-5; clone size: many; V gene: TRBV5-1; CDR3 DNA: TGCGCCAGCGCCTACCGGGACACCCAAGAGACCCAGTACTTC; CDR3 protein: CASAYRDTQETQYF
D gene: NA; J gene: TRBJ2-7; clone size: NA; V gene: TRBV6-1; CDR3 DNA: TGTGCCAGCAGCGAAGGGGGGCGGACCTACGAGCAGTACTTC; CDR3 protein: CASSEGGRTYEQYF
D gene: NA; J gene: TRBJ1-3; clone size: NA; V gene: TRBV6-6; CDR3 DNA: TGTGCCACCTCACAGAACTCTGGAAACACCATATATTTT; CDR3 protein: CATSQNSGNTIYF
D gene: NA; J gene: TRBJ2-1; clone size: NA; V gene: TRBV6-6; CDR3 DNA: TGTGCCAGCACTGGTGAGGGGTATCCTTACAATGAGCAGTTCTTC; CDR3 protein: CASTGEGYPYNEQFF
D gene: TRBD1; J gene: TRBJ1-2; clone size: NA; V gene: TRBV5-1; CDR3 DNA: TGCGCCAGCAGCCCCTGGACAGGGGTGATGTACACCTTC; CDR3 protein: CASSPWTGVMYTF
D gene: TRBD1; J gene: TRBJ1-5; clone size: NA; V gene: TRBV10-3; CDR3 DNA: TGTGCCATCAGTGAAGACAGGGGATCGCAGCCCCAGCATTTT; CDR3 protein: CAISEDRGSQPQHF
D gene: NA; J gene: TRBJ1-2; clone size: NA; V gene: TRBV19; CDR3 DNA: TGTGCCATGCGACGGGAGGGAAGCCGTGGCTACACCTTC; CDR3 protein: CAMRREGSRGYTF
D gene: NA; J gene: TRBJ2-3; clone size: once; V gene: TRBV18; CDR3 DNA: TGTGCCAGTGGATGGACCCTCACAGATACGCAGTATTTT; CDR3 protein: CASGWTLTDTQYF
D gene: NA; J gene: TRBJ1-3; clone size: NA; V gene: TRBV7-6; CDR3 DNA: TGTGCCAGCAGCCTATCAGGTGGAAACACCATATATTTT; CDR3 protein: CASSLSGGNTIYF
D gene: NA; J gene: TRBJ1-2; clone size: NA; V gene: TRBV5-1; CDR3 DNA: TGCGCCAGCAGCTCGACAGTTAATGGCTACACCTTC; CDR3 protein: CASSSTVNGYTF
D gene: NA; J gene: TRBJ2-3; clone size: NA; V gene: TRBV2; CDR3 DNA: TGTGCCAGCAGTGTCCGCACAGATACGCAGTATTTT; CDR3 protein: CASSVRTDTQYF
D gene: NA; J gene: TRBJ1-5; clone size: few; V gene: TRBV9; CDR3 DNA: TGTGCCAGCAGCGCCTCATCCGGGGATCAGCCCCAGCATTTT; CDR3 protein: CASSASSGDQPQHF
D gene: NA; J gene: TRBJ1-1; clone size: NA; V gene: TRBV7-2; CDR3 DNA: TGTGCCAGCAGCTTTCGGTCAGGGTCGGCTTTCTTT; CDR3 protein: CASSFRSGSAFF
D gene: NA; J gene: TRBJ2-7; clone size: NA; V gene: TRBV27; CDR3 DNA: TGTGCCAGCAGCCCCCGGACATCTTCCTACGAGCAGTACTTC; CDR3 protein: CASSPRTSSYEQYF